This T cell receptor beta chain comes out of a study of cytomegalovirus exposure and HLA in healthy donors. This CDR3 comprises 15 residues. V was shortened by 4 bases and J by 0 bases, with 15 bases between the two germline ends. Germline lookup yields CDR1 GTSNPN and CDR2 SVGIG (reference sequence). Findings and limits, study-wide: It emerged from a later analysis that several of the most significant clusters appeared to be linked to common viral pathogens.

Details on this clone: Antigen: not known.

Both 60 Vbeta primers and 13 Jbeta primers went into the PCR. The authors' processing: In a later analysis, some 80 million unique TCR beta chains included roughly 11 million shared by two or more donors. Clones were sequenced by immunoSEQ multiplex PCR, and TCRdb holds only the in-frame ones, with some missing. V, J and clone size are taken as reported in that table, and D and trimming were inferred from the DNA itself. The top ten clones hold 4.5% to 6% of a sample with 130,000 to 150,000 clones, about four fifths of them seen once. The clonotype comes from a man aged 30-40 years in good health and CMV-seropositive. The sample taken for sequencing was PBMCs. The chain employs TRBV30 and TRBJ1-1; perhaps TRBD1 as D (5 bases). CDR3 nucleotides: TGTGCCTGGAAGTTCAGGGTCTCAATGAACACTGAAGCTTTCTTT. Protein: CAWKFRVSMNTEAFF.